This T cell receptor beta chain was sequenced during a study of T cells in Graves' hyperthyroidism and ophthalmopathy (dated by TCRdb to the late 2010s). General notes on the study: Peripheral blood was sampled at the time of initial diagnosis, prior to any treatment. An independent validation cohort of about 20 hyperthyroidism patients and about 16 patients who later progressed to ophthalmopathy tested prospective prediction of ophthalmopathy. After blood sampling, hyperthyroidism patients were treated with methimazole at a starting dose of 30 mg daily, and ophthalmopathy patients were treated with high-dose intravenous methylprednisolone. The paper reports TCR Vbeta CDR3 sequencing of approximately 130 peripheral blood samples: fewer than 50 ophthalmopathy, roughly 80 hyperthyroidism and around 17 progressor patients. The study also compared thyroid tissue and blood T-cell repertoires from a handful of Graves' hyperthyroidism patients. The 75 to 100 discovery patients were randomly split 7:3 into training and test sets. To identify TCR V-J signatures that set the groups apart, the researchers used a discovery cohort of about a hundred patients, made up of under 45 with Graves' ophthalmopathy and 57 with stable Graves' hyperthyroidism. What the study reported, not specific to this receptor: In validation, the model predicted progression to ophthalmopathy a median of about 6.5 months before onset, with about 71% sensitivity and 72.22% specificity. In cross-validation, a model built on a 13 V-J signature told ophthalmopathy apart from stable hyperthyroidism with approximately 90% sensitivity and approximately 81% specificity, and in testing the same model reached 80%/75%. Most expanded thyroid clonotypes (frequency above 0.001) were also found in blood, which suggests that blood repertoires may mirror thyroid immune responses. Sample size was not statistically predetermined, and blinding of investigators to group allocation was not performed.

The TCR beta CDR3 regions were amplified from the RNA transcripts. A first-round RT-PCR of the TCR CDR3 used the HTBI primer set with the Qiagen OneStep RT-PCR kit. Libraries were constructed in a second round of multiplex PCR, after which size selection and purification were carried out. The libraries were sequenced on an Illumina HiSeq2000 using paired-end 100 bp reads. The study's processing was this. SOAPnuke was used to process the raw data, throwing out any read that contained adapters or uncalled bases, had a mean Phred below 15, or lacked an exact constant-primer or identifier match. High-quality paired reads were merged using COPE v1.2.5, and each unique nucleotide sequence was defined as a clonotype. MiTCR v1.1 was used to align clonotypes to the IMGT TRBV, TRBD and TRBJ reference segments. Analysis was restricted to V-J combinations with a frequency above 0.0001, which covered about 99% of repertoires. The TCS score was defined as the ratio of F50 (clonal expansion) to E x V (chaos), calculated using BLOSUM62-based TCRdist between CDR3 peptides within each V-J. Welch's t-statistics and random forest reduced 500 to 550 V-J features to 13, which were used in a naive Bayes classifier (R e1071). TCRdb reprocessed the public reads (quality trimming at Q25 with fastp, clone calling with MiXCR) and kept in-frame beta chains. Here each entry gathers all rows of one CDR3 protein and keeps the most common genes and DNA. The V and J calls and clone size come from TCRdb's table, not from the authors' own analysis. This sample has a few hundred thousand distinct CDR3 sequences in its table, and about 15% of those were observed once. Less than 35% of the sample comes from the top ten.

The germline V gene (reference sequence) specifies SSHAT as CDR1 and FNYEAQ as CDR2. Its CDR3 holds 15 amino acids, cysteine through phenylalanine. The retained sequence is limited to the CDR3, 45 bases, with the frame set at the first base. Stable Graves' hyperthyroidism was defined as the absence of progression to ophthalmopathy over 18 months of follow-up. Hyperthyroidism patients were newly diagnosed, had a disease duration of under 2 months, and were aged 18 to 65 years. The study excluded patients with uncontrolled infections, other autoimmune diseases, pregnancy or lactation. Diagnoses relied on clinical symptoms, serum thyroxine and TRAb, thyroid ultrasound and orbital computed tomography. Ficoll-Paque density gradient centrifugation was used to isolate PBMCs from 9.5 to 10 ml of fresh peripheral blood. Total RNA was extracted using Trizol reagent, and RNA quality was assessed on an Agilent 2100 Bioanalyzer.

This clonotype was seen many times. Its antigen specificity is not known. One junction end disagrees with the germline gene, perhaps due to a read error. The material sequenced was blood. The chain was built from TRBV7-7 and TRBJ2-7; 11 bases in the junction line up with TRBD1. This receptor was taken from a woman aged 25 to 39 with Graves' hyperthyroidism. The DNA is TGTGCTAGCAGCACCGGACAGGGGGCTCCCTACGAGCAGTACTTC. This translates into CASSTGQGAPYEQYF. With the rest looked up from the reference TRBV7-7 and TRBJ2-7 genes rather than sequenced, the full variable domain is GAGVSQSPRYKVTKRGQDVTLRCDPISSHATLYWYQQALGQGPEFLTYFNYEAQPDKSGLPSDRFSAERPEGSISTLTIQRTEQRDSAMYRCASSTGQGAPYEQYFGPGTRLTVT.